These 2 T cell receptor beta chains share one sample of origin, sequenced in a study of blood T cell repertoires in COVID-19. The data were produced by immunoSEQ multiplex PCR, yet TCRdb's version contains in-frame clones alone and is incomplete. Of 62,000 or so clones in the sample, 80% to 90% were seen once. The sequencing input was peripheral blood. The receptor source for this set is a man aged 50 to 59 with acute or convalescent COVID-19.

The chain couples TRBV14 to TRBJ2-1, with 10 bases aligning to TRBD2. Germline V gene lookup returns CDR1 SGHDN and CDR2 FVKESK. This CDR3 is 16 amino acids long. The J segment lost 5 bases and the V segment lost 0 bases, leaving 4 bases of the junction unmatched. The CDR3 DNA reads TGTGCCAGCAGCCAAGAGTGGCTAGCGGGGGACAATGAGCAGTTCTTC. Translation: CASSQEWLAGDNEQFF.

This CDR3 reads CASMGQGTGELFF. Here the CDR3 DNA reads TGTGCCAGCATGGGACAGGGCACCGGGGAGCTGTTTTTT. This chain uses TRBV2 with TRBJ2-2, with 9 nucleotides matching TRBD1. The CDR3 runs to 13 residues. Germline CDR1 and CDR2: SNHLY and FYNNEI. The V segment lost 7 bases and the J segment 4 bases; nucleotides outside the gene matches: 1.